The table lists the clone carrying this TCR beta chain with a few counts. These data belong to a study of blood T cells in healthy people across ages. The overall study: Per every two T cells, about one barcoded beta molecule was captured by template switching.

Using a J-beta primer mix together with a sample-barcoded 5' primer, a second PCR was run for roughly 6 to 12 cycles. Each cDNA molecule was tagged by a template-switch adaptor that had 12 random nucleotides. Each CDR3 protein gets one entry after TCRdb re-called the 5' RACE reads with MiXCR. The sample has 700,000 or so distinct CDR3 sequences, about 24% seen once. The CDR3 is 14 residues long. Deletions cut 7 bases from V and 0 bases from J, with 13 bases between. Germline CDR1 reads MDHEN; CDR2 reads SYDVKM. The rearrangement joins TRBV28 to TRBJ2-7; possibly TRBD1 for D (5 bases). The clonotype originates from a man in his 70s in good health. Sample: blood. CDR3 region: CASTKTEDSYEQYF. In nucleotides, the CDR3 is TGTGCCAGCACCAAGACAGAGGACTCCTACGAGCAGTACTTC.